Here is one T cell receptor beta chain with its context. These data come from a study of OX40 agonist ivuxolimab in advanced cancers. Study-wide background: In three patients, partial responses were observed, one with hepatocellular carcinoma and two with cutaneous melanoma.

Patients were ineligible given autoimmune disease history or systemic immunosuppression. Trimming took 7 bases from V and 8 from J; bases not matched to a gene: 14. The CDR3 length is 15 residues. Germline V CDR1 and CDR2: MDHEN, SYDVKM. Clones were sequenced by immunoSEQ multiplex PCR, and TCRdb holds only the in-frame ones, with some missing. The profile shows about 83,000 clones, under 95% of them singletons. The V call is TRBV28, the J call TRBJ2-3; 8 nucleotides agree with TRBD1. This sequence was found in an adult with an advanced solid tumor such as melanoma, head and neck, liver or kidney cancer. Material: CD4+ or CD8+ T cells sorted from blood, obtained in a trial of the OX40 agonist ivuxolimab. CDR3 nucleotides: TGTGCCAGCACCACCGGGGGACAGGCATATAGTACGCAGTATTTT. Its translation is CASTTGGQAYSTQYF.